A selection of T cell receptor beta chains follows, all from one sample in a study of OX40 agonist ivuxolimab in advanced cancers. Measured with immunoSEQ multiplex PCR; TCRdb has only the in-frame clones, and not every one. The top ten hold under 3.5% of the sample, which has tens of thousands of clones, approximately 88% seen once. Sequenced here: CD4+ or CD8+ T cells sorted from blood, sampled in a trial of the OX40 agonist ivuxolimab. The receptor set was obtained from an adult with an advanced solid tumor such as melanoma, head and neck, liver or kidney cancer. Each CDR3 is given with its conserved first and last residue. D genes are given only for firm matches.

.	TRBJ1-1	TRBV2	CASSQDDTEAFF
.	TRBJ2-4	TRBV7-2	CASSRELAKNIQYF
TRBD2	TRBJ2-5	TRBV9	CASSPRLAGDQETQYF
.	TRBJ2-1	TRBV1	CTSSQHKTSGVNTRNEQFF
TRBD1	TRBJ2-7	TRBV11-2	CASSLGTGSYEQYF
.	TRBJ1-5	TRBV6-4	CASSDIRSPSQPQHF
.	TRBJ1-1	TRBV7-2	CASSLVQAEAFF
TRBD2	TRBJ2-3	TRBV7-9	CASSAGTSGDTQYF
.	TRBJ1-6	TRBV6-1	CASSQDRLQGIGVNSPLHF
TRBD1	TRBJ1-3	TRBV7-2	CASSRDSSGNTIYF
.	TRBJ1-2	TRBV28	CASRGLYGYTF
.	TRBJ1-1	TRBV5-4	CASSFPGSTEAFF
.	TRBJ1-6	TRBV9	CASSAREGTTYNSPLHF
TRBD2	TRBJ2-3	TRBV9	CASSVMRGGGTDTQYF
TRBD1	TRBJ1-1	TRBV7-3	CASSLGQGGEAFF
.	TRBJ1-5	TRBV9	CASSDQGSNQPQHF
TRBD2	TRBJ2-3	TRBV7-3	CASSSGGLAGLDTQYF
TRBD1	TRBJ1-2	TRBV6-1	CASSEGAGGNGYTF
.	TRBJ2-2	TRBV5-4	CASSLASGELFF
TRBD1	TRBJ1-4	TRBV29-1	CSVAIQGANEKLFF
.	TRBJ1-5	TRBV11-2	CASSAPQALINQPQHF
.	TRBJ1-3	TRBV30	CAWSVRETTIYF
.	TRBJ1-1	TRBV19	CASSIDFNRVSAFF
.	TRBJ2-5	TRBV2	CASESQGRYQETQYF
.	TRBJ2-7	TRBV6-5	CASSYSRDSYEQYF
.	TRBJ1-5	TRBV7-2	CASSLFLSSNQPQHF
.	TRBJ2-5	TRBV7-2	CASSFQQGMETQYF
.	TRBJ2-2	TRBV21-1	CASSPPGRVFVGELFF
.	TRBJ2-7	TRBV7-2	CASSAAARNYEQYF
.	TRBJ2-2	TRBV28	CASSYTGELFF
.	TRBJ2-5	TRBV5-6	CASSPRAQETQYF